Sequencing of this T cell receptor beta chain was carried out in a study of blood T cell repertoires in COVID-19 (dated by TCRdb to 2018 to 2020). Background on the whole study: Samples covering the acute and convalescent phases of COVID-19 were provided by collaborators in the United States, Italy and Spain. The material from the prospective study consisted of cDNA or gDNA derived from T cells, B-cell-depleted T cells, or PBMCs. Subjects who had been exposed to COVID-19, were actively infected with it, or had recovered from it provided the deeply sampled blood TCRbeta repertoires that made up the dataset. A freely available public database, intended as a resource for researchers studying the immune response to SARS-CoV-2, is where the repertoires were released. The samples were drawn from two sources: the first 160 participants of the ongoing ImmuneRACE study, and 1,254 subjects contributed by 6 global collaborators. Sample metadata almost always included a de-identified subject ID, COVID-19 status, age in years and sex. Where HLA class I and class II types were available, the types were taken from metadata supplied by the sample provider, not from assay-based typing. What the authors observed across the whole study: The quantity of clinical and demographic metadata differed by source and by participant and was supplied without curation.

Collaborating institutions collected whole blood in K2EDTA tubes following their own protocols. For TCRbeta analysis, collaborators shipped samples in one of three forms: frozen whole blood, isolated PBMCs, or DNA extracted from either of those sample types. Sequences SGHAT (CDR1) and FQNNGV (CDR2) are obtained from the germline V gene. The CDR3, from cysteine to phenylalanine, totals 16 residues. CDR3 DNA is the only sequence kept; it has 48 bases, read in frame from the first base. Ends trimmed: V by 5 bases, J by 0 bases; bases unmatched to a gene: 6. The immunoSEQ Assay, a bias-controlled multiplex PCR, was used to amplify TCRbeta CDR3 regions from genomic DNA. The original pipeline was this. The number of nucleated cells in each sample was estimated by amplification of reference gene primers within the assay. Sequence reads were collapsed and filtered to measure the absolute abundance of every unique TCRbeta CDR3 rearrangement. Productive Simpson clonality was computed per sample as the square root of Simpson's diversity index over productive rearrangements. Entries here come from immuneACCESS through TCRdb and include only in-frame sequences with V and J called. Some clones fail to appear in such tables; in the studies checked, an unresolved V gene covers under half of the shortfall, and the cause of the remainder is unknown. The V and J calls and clone size come from that table; D and trimming were worked out from the DNA. Present in this sample are tens of thousands of clones, under 85% of which were seen just once. About a tenth of the sample belongs to the ten largest clones.

In regard to this clone: Which antigen it targets is not known. Qualities for individual bases were not recorded, and no much larger clone is one base off.

This clonotype was obtained from a human donor in a cohort sampled during active COVID-19. The sequencing input was peripheral blood. This chain joins TRBV11-2 to TRBJ2-7, with 11 bases matching TRBD2. The nucleotide sequence is given as TGTGCCAGCAGCCCAGGGACTAGCGGTAGCTCCTACGAGCAGTACTTC. It encodes CASSPGTSGSSYEQYF.